This is a list of T cell receptor beta chains from one sample in a study of cytotoxic CD8 clonotypes in ibrutinib-treated CLL. Profiled with immunoSEQ multiplex PCR; TCRdb holds only in-frame clones, not every one. The data show 150,000 to 200,000 clones, 84% seen once. Sequences were derived from PBMCs, sampled after 24 months of ibrutinib treatment. The receptors originated from a human donor with chronic lymphocytic leukemia. Each CDR3 is given with its conserved first and last residue. The D gene is left open where the match is weak. Some rows have no size entry. The others give once, few or many, or a class for an expanded clone.

d_call: .; clone_size: .; v_call: TRBV18; j_call: TRBJ2-3; cdr3_aa: CASSPRVRDTQYF; cdr3_nt: TGTGCCAGCTCACCAAGGGTGAGAGATACGCAGTATTTT
d_call: .; clone_size: .; v_call: TRBV19; j_call: TRBJ2-7; cdr3_aa: CASSIWGSSYEQYF; cdr3_nt: TGTGCCAGTAGTATTTGGGGGAGCTCCTACGAGCAGTACTTC
d_call: TRBD1; clone_size: once; v_call: TRBV9; j_call: TRBJ1-2; cdr3_aa: CASSPRDRGRGYTF; cdr3_nt: TGTGCCAGCAGCCCTAGGGACAGGGGCCGTGGCTACACCTTC
d_call: .; clone_size: .; v_call: TRBV25-1; j_call: TRBJ1-1; cdr3_aa: CASSDLGQVNTEAFF; cdr3_nt: TGTGCCAGCAGCGACCTGGGGCAGGTGAACACTGAAGCTTTCTTT
d_call: .; clone_size: .; v_call: TRBV7-2; j_call: TRBJ1-4; cdr3_aa: CASSLSQGNEKLFF; cdr3_nt: TGTGCCAGCAGCTTGTCGCAGGGTAATGAAAAACTGTTTTTT
d_call: .; clone_size: .; v_call: TRBV5-6; j_call: TRBJ2-1; cdr3_aa: CASSLDYNEQFF; cdr3_nt: TGTGCCAGCAGCTTAGACTACAATGAGCAGTTCTTC
d_call: .; clone_size: .; v_call: TRBV7-3; j_call: TRBJ2-1; cdr3_aa: CASSLQSGVSYNEQFF; cdr3_nt: TGTGCCAGCAGCTTACAAAGCGGAGTCTCCTACAATGAGCAGTTCTTC
d_call: .; clone_size: .; v_call: TRBV2; j_call: TRBJ2-2; cdr3_aa: CASRVNTGELFF; cdr3_nt: TGTGCCAGCCGGGTCAACACCGGGGAGCTGTTTTTT
d_call: TRBD2; clone_size: .; v_call: TRBV5-8; j_call: TRBJ2-5; cdr3_aa: CASRRGLVGETQYF; cdr3_nt: TGTGCCAGCAGACGCGGACTAGTCGGAGAGACCCAGTACTTC
d_call: TRBD1; clone_size: .; v_call: TRBV19; j_call: TRBJ2-6; cdr3_aa: CASRYPGQGVTGANVLTF; cdr3_nt: TGTGCCAGTAGGTATCCGGGACAGGGGGTAACTGGGGCCAACGTCCTGACTTTC
d_call: TRBD2; clone_size: .; v_call: TRBV28; j_call: TRBJ2-1; cdr3_aa: CASSPPLAAGLNEQFF; cdr3_nt: TGTGCCAGCAGTCCCCCCCTAGCGGCAGGACTAAATGAGCAGTTCTTC
d_call: .; clone_size: .; v_call: TRBV19; j_call: TRBJ1-3; cdr3_aa: CASTQGRWETGNTIYF; cdr3_nt: TGTGCCAGTACCCAAGGAAGATGGGAAACTGGAAACACCATATATTTT
d_call: .; clone_size: .; v_call: TRBV6-5; j_call: TRBJ1-2; cdr3_aa: CASAPRSGYTF; cdr3_nt: TGTGCCAGCGCGCCTCGGTCTGGCTACACCTTC
d_call: .; clone_size: .; v_call: TRBV18; j_call: TRBJ1-3; cdr3_aa: CASSQSSSGNTIYF; cdr3_nt: TGTGCCAGCTCGCAATCATCCTCTGGAAACACCATATATTTT
d_call: .; clone_size: .; v_call: TRBV2; j_call: TRBJ2-7; cdr3_aa: CASSFGRSYEQYF; cdr3_nt: TGTGCCAGCAGCTTTGGACGCTCCTACGAGCAGTACTTC
d_call: TRBD2; clone_size: .; v_call: TRBV9; j_call: TRBJ2-7; cdr3_aa: CASSRGGLDYGQYF; cdr3_nt: TGTGCCAGCTCCCGTGGGGGACTAGATTACGGGCAGTACTTC
d_call: .; clone_size: .; v_call: TRBV10-3; j_call: TRBJ1-2; cdr3_aa: CAIGDTLNYGYTF; cdr3_nt: TGTGCCATCGGGGATACACTTAACTATGGCTACACCTTC
d_call: .; clone_size: .; v_call: TRBV2; j_call: TRBJ2-2; cdr3_aa: CASQADTGELFF; cdr3_nt: TGTGCCAGCCAGGCGGACACCGGGGAGCTGTTTTTT
d_call: .; clone_size: .; v_call: TRBV19; j_call: TRBJ1-1; cdr3_aa: CASSIGQVNTEAFF; cdr3_nt: TGTGCCAGTAGTATAGGACAGGTGAACACTGAAGCTTTCTTT
d_call: TRBD2; clone_size: .; v_call: TRBV7-9; j_call: TRBJ2-3; cdr3_aa: CASSLGAGGTDTQYF; cdr3_nt: TGTGCCAGCAGCTTAGGAGCGGGAGGTACAGATACGCAGTATTTT
d_call: .; clone_size: .; v_call: TRBV5-4; j_call: TRBJ1-2; cdr3_aa: CASSPQIRSYGYTF; cdr3_nt: TGTGCCAGCAGCCCACAGATTCGAAGCTATGGCTACACCTTC
d_call: TRBD2; clone_size: .; v_call: TRBV19; j_call: TRBJ2-1; cdr3_aa: CASSRGTSGSYNEQFF; cdr3_nt: TGTGCCAGTAGCCGTGGGACTAGCGGCTCCTACAATGAGCAGTTCTTC
d_call: .; clone_size: .; v_call: TRBV13; j_call: TRBJ1-4; cdr3_aa: CASSQASNEKLFF; cdr3_nt: TGTGCCAGCAGCCAAGCCAGTAATGAAAAACTGTTTTTT